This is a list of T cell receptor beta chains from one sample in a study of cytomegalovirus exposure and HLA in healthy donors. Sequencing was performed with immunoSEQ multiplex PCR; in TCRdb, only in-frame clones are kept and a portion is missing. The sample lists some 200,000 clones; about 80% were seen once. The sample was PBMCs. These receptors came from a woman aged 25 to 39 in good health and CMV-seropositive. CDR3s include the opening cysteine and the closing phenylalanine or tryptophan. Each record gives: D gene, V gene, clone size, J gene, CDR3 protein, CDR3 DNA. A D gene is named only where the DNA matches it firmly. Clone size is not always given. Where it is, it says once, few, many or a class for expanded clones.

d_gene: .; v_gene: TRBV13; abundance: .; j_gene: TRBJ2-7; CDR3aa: CASSLDSRRGYEQYF; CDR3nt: TGTGCCAGCAGCTTAGACTCCCGCAGGGGCTACGAGCAGTACTTC
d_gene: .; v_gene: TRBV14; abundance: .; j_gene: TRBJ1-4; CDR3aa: CASSQGSREHRGKLFF; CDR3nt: TGTGCCAGCAGCCAAGGGTCACGGGAACACCGCGGGAAACTGTTTTTT
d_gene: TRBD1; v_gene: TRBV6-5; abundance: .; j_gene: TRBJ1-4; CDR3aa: CASSYDRGGNEKLFF; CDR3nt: TGTGCCAGCAGTTACGACAGGGGAGGTAATGAAAAACTGTTTTTT
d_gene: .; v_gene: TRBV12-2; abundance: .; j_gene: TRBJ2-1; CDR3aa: CASRLGPDQGPSGGNNEQFF; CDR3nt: TGTGCAAGTCGCTTAGGCCCCGATCAGGGGCCTAGCGGGGGGAACAATGAGCAGTTCTTC
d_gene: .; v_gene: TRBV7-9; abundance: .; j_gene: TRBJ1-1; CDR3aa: CASSRPRGGPREGTEAFF; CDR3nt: TGTGCCAGCAGCCGTCCCCGCGGGGGCCCTCGTGAGGGCACTGAAGCTTTCTTT
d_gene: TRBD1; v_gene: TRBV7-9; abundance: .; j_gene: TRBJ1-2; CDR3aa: CASSLVTGAGYTF; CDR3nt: TGTGCCAGCAGCTTAGTGACAGGGGCTGGCTACACCTTC
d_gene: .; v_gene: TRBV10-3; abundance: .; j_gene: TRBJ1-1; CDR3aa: CATSVGGTLDTEAFF; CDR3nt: TGTGCCACCAGCGTGGGGGGTACTTTAGACACTGAAGCTTTCTTT
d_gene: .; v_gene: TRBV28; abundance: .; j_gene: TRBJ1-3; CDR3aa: CASTAGGNTIYF; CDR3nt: TGTGCCAGCACGGCAGGGGGAAACACCATATATTTT
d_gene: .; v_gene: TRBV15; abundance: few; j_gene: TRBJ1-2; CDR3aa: CATSRDSGDGYTF; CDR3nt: TGTGCCACCAGCAGAGATTCAGGGGATGGCTACACCTTC
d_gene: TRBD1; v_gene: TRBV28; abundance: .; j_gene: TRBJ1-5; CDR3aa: CASRLDRGNQPQHF; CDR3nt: TGTGCCAGCAGACTTGACAGGGGAAATCAGCCCCAGCATTTT
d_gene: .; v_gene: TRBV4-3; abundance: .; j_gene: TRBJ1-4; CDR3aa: CASSQDGRGEKLFF; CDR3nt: TGCGCCAGCAGCCAAGATGGAAGAGGGGAAAAACTGTTTTTT
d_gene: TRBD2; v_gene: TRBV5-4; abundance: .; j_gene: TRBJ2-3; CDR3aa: CASSPGGTSGRGDTQYF; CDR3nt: TGTGCCAGCAGCCCGGGGGGGACTAGCGGGAGGGGAGATACGCAGTATTTT
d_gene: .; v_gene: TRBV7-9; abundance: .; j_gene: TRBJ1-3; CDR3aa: CASSSSQAIYF; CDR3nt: TGTGCCAGCAGCTCCAGCCAGGCCATATATTTT
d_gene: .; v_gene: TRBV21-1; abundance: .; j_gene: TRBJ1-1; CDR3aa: CASSISQLSEAFF; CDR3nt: TGTGCCAGCAGCATTTCACAGTTGAGTGAAGCTTTCTTT
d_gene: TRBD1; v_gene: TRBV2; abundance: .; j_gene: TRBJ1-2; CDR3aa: CASGGDRGVDYGYTF; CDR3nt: TGTGCCAGCGGTGGGGACAGGGGGGTGGACTATGGCTACACCTTC
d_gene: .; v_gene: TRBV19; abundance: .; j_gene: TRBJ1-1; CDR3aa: CASSIGTFMNTEAFF; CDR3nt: TGTGCCAGTAGTATAGGGACATTCATGAACACTGAAGCTTTCTTT
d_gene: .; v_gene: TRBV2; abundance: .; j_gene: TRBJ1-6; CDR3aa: CASSEVRSPLHF; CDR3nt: TGTGCCAGCAGTGAAGTCCGTTCACCCCTCCACTTT
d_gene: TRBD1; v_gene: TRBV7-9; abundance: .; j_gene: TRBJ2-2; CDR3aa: CASSLGQGDGELFF; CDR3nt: TGTGCCAGCAGCTTAGGACAGGGTGACGGGGAGCTGTTTTTT
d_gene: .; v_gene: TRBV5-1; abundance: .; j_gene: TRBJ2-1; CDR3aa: CASSLGLGAVSYNEQFF; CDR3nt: TGCGCCAGCAGCTTAGGATTGGGGGCTGTATCCTACAATGAGCAGTTCTTC
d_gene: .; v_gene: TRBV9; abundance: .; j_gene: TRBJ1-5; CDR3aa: CASSAGYGNQPQHF; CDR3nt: TGTGCCAGCAGCGCCGGGTACGGTAATCAGCCCCAGCATTTT
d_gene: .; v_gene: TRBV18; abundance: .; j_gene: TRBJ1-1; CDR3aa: CASSPRGLLNTEAFF; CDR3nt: TGTGCCAGCTCACCTAGAGGTCTTCTGAACACTGAAGCTTTCTTT
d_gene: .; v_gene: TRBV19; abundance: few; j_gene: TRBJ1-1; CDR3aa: CASSIRGLNTEAFF; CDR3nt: TGTGCCAGTAGTATCCGGGGTTTGAACACTGAAGCTTTCTTT
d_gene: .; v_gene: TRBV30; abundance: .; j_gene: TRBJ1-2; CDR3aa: CAWGGGLWGYTF; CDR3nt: TGTGCCTGGGGGGGAGGCCTTTGGGGCTACACCTTC
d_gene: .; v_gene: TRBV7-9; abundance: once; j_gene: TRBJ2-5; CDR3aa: CASSSRKNIIGETQYF; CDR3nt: TGTGCCAGCAGCTCACGGAAAAACATAATCGGGGAGACCCAGTACTTC
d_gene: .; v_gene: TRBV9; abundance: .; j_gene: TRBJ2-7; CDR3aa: CASSVVKVVAPEVYF; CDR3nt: TGTGCCAGCAGCGTAGTTAAAGTGGTAGCGCCCGAGGTTTACTTC
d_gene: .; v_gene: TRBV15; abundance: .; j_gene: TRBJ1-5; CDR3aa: CATSQSGGAPQKHF; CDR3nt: TGTGCCACCAGCCAGAGTGGAGGGGCCCCCCAAAAGCATTTT
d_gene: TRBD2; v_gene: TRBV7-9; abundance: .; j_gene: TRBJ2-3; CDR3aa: CASSQPGLAGLTDTQYF; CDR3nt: TGTGCCAGCAGCCAACCGGGACTAGCGGGGCTCACAGATACGCAGTATTTT
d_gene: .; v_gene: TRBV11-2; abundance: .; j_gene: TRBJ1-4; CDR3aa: CASTKRGTPTNEKLFF; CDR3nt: TGTGCCAGCACCAAGAGGGGGACGCCAACTAATGAAAAACTGTTTTTT
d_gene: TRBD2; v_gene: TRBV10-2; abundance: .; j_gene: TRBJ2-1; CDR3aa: CASREAGGSYNEQFF; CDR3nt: TGCGCCAGCAGGGAAGCGGGAGGATCCTACAATGAGCAGTTCTTC
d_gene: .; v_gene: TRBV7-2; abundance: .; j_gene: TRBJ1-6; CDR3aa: CASSSDISYNSPLHF; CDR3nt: TGTGCCAGCAGCTCGGACATTTCGTATAATTCACCCCTCCACTTT
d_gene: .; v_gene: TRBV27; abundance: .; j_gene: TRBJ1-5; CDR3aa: CASSLLAGRMHF; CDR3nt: TGTGCCAGCAGTTTATTAGCGGGGAGAATGCATTTT
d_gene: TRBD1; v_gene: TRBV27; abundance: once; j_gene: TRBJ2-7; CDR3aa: CASSLSIAGTGPYEQYF; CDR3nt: TGTGCCAGCAGTTTATCGATTGCCGGGACAGGGCCCTACGAGCAGTACTTC
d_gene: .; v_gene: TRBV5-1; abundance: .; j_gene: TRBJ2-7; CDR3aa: CASTSVPSHEQYF; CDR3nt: TGCGCCAGCACCTCTGTTCCAAGCCACGAGCAGTACTTC
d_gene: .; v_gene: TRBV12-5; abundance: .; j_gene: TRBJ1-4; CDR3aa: CASGGNPPGANEKLFF; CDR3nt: TGTGCTAGTGGTGGTAACCCCCCAGGGGCGAATGAAAAACTGTTTTTT
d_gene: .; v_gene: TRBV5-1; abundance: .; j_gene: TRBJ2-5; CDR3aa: CASSLGQTQETQYF; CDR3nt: TGCGCCAGCAGCTTGGGACAGACCCAAGAGACCCAGTACTTC
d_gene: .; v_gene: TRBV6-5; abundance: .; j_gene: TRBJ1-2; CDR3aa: CASRRTATYGYTF; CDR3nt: TGTGCCAGCAGAAGGACAGCTACCTATGGCTACACCTTC
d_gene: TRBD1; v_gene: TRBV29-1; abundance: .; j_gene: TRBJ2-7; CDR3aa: CSVGWQGVYEQYF; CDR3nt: TGCAGCGTTGGATGGCAGGGGGTCTACGAGCAGTACTTC
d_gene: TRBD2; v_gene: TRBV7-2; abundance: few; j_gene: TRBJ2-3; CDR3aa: CASSLALAGGTDTQYF; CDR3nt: TGTGCCAGCAGCTTAGCTCTAGCGGGGGGGACAGATACGCAGTATTTT
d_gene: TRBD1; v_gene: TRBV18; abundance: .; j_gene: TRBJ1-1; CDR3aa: CASSETGVSYGTEAFF; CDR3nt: TGTGCCAGCTCCGAAACAGGGGTGAGTTATGGCACTGAAGCTTTCTTT
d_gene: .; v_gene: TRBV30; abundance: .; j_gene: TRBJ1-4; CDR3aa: CASTMGGEKLFF; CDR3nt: TGTGCCTCTACCATGGGGGGTGAAAAACTGTTTTTT
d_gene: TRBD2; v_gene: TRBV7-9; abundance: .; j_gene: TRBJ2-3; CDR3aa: CASSEGLAGGTDTQYF; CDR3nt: TGTGCCAGCAGCGAGGGACTAGCGGGGGGCACAGATACGCAGTATTTT
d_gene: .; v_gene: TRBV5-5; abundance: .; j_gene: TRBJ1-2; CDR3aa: CASSNDIQPYYGYTF; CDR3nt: TGTGCCAGCAGCAACGACATCCAGCCCTACTATGGCTACACCTTC
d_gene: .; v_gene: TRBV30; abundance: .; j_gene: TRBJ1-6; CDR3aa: CAWSVGPGHDNSPLHF; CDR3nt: TGTGCCTGGAGTGTAGGACCTGGACACGATAATTCACCCCTCCACTTT
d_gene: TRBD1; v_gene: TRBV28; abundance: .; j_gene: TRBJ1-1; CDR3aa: CASSSEGGTGDTEAFF; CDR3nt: TGTGCCAGCAGTTCAGAAGGAGGGACAGGGGACACTGAAGCTTTCTTT
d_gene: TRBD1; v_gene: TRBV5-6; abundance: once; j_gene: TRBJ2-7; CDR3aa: CASTRDRAYEQYF; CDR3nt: TGTGCCAGCACCCGGGACAGGGCCTACGAGCAGTACTTC
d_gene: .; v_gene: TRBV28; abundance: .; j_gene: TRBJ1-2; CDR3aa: CASSLREGGYTF; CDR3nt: TGTGCCAGCAGTTTGAGGGAGGGTGGCTACACCTTC
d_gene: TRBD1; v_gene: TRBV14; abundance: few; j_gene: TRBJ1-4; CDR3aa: CASSPGRGQGSWEKLFF; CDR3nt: TGTGCCAGCAGCCCCGGGAGGGGACAGGGATCTTGGGAAAAACTGTTTTTT
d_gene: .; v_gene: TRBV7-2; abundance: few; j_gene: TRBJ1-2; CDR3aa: CASSLSGMASYGYTF; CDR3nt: TGTGCCAGCAGCTTGTCCGGGATGGCGAGCTATGGCTACACCTTC
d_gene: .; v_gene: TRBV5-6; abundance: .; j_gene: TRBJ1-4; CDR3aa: CASSLWARQGGEKLFF; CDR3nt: TGTGCCAGCAGCTTGTGGGCTCGGCAGGGCGGTGAAAAACTGTTTTTT
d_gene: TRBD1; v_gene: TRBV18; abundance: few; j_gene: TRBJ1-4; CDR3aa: CASSGTVTEKLFF; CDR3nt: TGTGCCAGTTCCGGGACAGTTACCGAAAAACTGTTTTTT
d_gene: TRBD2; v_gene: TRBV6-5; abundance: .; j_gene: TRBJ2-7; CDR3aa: CASSRAGGVDEQYF; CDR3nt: TGTGCCAGCAGTCGGGCGGGAGGGGTCGACGAGCAGTACTTC
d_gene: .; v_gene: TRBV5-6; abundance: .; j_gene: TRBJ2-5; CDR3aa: CASSSTAGTQYF; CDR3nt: TGTGCCAGCAGTTCAACTGCCGGGACCCAGTACTTC
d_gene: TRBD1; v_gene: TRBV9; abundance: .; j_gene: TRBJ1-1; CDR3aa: CASSASDRITNTEAFF; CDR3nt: TGTGCCAGCAGCGCGTCGGACAGGATAACGAACACTGAAGCTTTCTTT
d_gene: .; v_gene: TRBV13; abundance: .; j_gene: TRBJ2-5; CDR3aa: CASSLLPAGQGGETQYF; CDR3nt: TGTGCCAGCAGCTTACTACCCGCCGGACAGGGAGGGGAGACCCAGTACTTC
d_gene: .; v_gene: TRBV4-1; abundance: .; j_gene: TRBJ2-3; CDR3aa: CASSPLAVRGDTQYF; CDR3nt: TGCGCCAGCAGCCCTTTGGCCGTGCGGGGAGATACGCAGTATTTT
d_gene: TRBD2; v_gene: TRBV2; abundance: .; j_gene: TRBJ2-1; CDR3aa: CASRGTSGGPSPQFF; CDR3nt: TGTGCCAGCAGGGGAACTAGCGGGGGGCCGTCCCCACAGTTCTTC
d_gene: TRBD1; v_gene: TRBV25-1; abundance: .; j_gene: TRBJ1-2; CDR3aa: CASSVSGGGGYTF; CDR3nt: TGTGCCAGCAGTGTTTCAGGGGGCGGTGGCTACACCTTC